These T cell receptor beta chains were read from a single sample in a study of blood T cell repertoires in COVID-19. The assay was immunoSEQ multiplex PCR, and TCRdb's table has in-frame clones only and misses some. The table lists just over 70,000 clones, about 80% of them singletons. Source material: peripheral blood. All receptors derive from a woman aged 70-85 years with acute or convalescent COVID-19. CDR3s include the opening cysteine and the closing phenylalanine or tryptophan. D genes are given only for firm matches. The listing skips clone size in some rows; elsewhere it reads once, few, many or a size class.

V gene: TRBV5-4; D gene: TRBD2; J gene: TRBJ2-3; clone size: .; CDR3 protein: CASSLIAGETDTQYF; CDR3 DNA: TGTGCCAGCAGCTTGATAGCGGGAGAGACAGATACGCAGTATTTT
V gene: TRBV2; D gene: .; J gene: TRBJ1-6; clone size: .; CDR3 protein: CASSEKGGNSPLHF; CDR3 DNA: TGTGCCAGCAGTGAGAAGGGGGGGAATTCACCCCTCCACTTT
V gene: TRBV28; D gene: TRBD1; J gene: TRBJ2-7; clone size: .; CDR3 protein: CASSPTGNSYEQYF; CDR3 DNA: TGTGCCAGCAGTCCGACAGGGAATTCCTACGAGCAGTACTTC
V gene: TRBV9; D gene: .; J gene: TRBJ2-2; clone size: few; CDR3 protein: CASSVESSAHGELFF; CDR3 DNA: TGTGCCAGCAGCGTAGAAAGTAGCGCTCACGGGGAGCTGTTTTTT
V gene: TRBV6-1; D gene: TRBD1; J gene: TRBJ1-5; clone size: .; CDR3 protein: CASSESQGARQPQHF; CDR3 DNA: TGTGCCAGCAGTGAATCCCAGGGGGCTAGGCAGCCCCAGCATTTT
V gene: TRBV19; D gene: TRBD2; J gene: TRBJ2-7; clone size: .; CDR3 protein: CASSLGLAGEQYF; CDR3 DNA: TGTGCCAGTAGTCTGGGACTAGCGGGGGAGCAGTACTTC
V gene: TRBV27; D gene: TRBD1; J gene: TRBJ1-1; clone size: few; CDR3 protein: CASSFQGARGPSTEAFF; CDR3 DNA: TGTGCCAGCAGTTTTCAGGGGGCCCGGGGCCCTAGCACTGAAGCTTTCTTT
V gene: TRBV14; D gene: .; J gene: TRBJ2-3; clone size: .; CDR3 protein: CASSQWGPTTDTQYF; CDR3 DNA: TGTGCCAGCAGCCAATGGGGGCCTACCACAGATACGCAGTATTTT
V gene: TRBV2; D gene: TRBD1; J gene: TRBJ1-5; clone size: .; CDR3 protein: CASSGRDRGSGSNQPQHF; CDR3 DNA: TGTGCCAGCAGTGGCCGGGACAGGGGATCTGGTAGCAATCAGCCCCAGCATTTT
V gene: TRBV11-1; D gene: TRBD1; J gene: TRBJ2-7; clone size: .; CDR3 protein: CASSLGDRQDEQYF; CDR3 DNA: TGTGCCAGCAGCTTAGGGGACAGACAGGACGAGCAGTACTTC
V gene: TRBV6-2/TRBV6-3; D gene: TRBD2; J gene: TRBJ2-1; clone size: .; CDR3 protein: CASSLAGEYNEQFF; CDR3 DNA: TGTGCCAGCAGTCTAGCGGGGGAATACAATGAGCAGTTCTTC
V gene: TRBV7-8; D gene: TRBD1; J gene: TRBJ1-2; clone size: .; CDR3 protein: CASSLGGSGTGLYGYTF; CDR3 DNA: TGTGCCAGCAGCTTAGGGGGATCCGGGACAGGGCTCTATGGCTACACCTTC
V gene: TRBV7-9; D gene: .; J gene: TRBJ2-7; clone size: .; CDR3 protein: CASSLEFSGKPYEQYF; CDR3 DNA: TGTGCCAGCAGCTTAGAATTCTCAGGGAAACCCTACGAGCAGTACTTC
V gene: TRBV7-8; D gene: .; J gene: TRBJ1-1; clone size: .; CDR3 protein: CASSRDRNTEAFF; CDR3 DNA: TGTGCCAGCAGCCGTGACAGAAACACTGAAGCTTTCTTT
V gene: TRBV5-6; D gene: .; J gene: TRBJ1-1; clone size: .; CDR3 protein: CASSLADEAFF; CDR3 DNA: TGTGCCAGCAGCTTGGCAGATGAAGCTTTCTTT
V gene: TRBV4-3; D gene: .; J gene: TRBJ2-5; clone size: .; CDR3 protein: CASSQGNFRGTGETQYF; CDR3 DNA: TGCGCCAGCAGCCAAGGCAACTTTAGGGGGACGGGAGAGACCCAGTACTTC
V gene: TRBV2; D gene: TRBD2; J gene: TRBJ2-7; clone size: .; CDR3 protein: CASSEREVSYEQYF; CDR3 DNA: TGTGCCAGCAGTGAACGGGAGGTCTCCTACGAGCAGTACTTC
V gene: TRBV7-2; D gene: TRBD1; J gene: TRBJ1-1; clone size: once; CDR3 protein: CASTLSIRQGEAFF; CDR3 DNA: TGTGCCAGCACCCTATCAATTCGACAGGGTGAAGCTTTCTTT
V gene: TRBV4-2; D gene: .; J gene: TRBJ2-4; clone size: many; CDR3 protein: CASSQERLRQGLNIQYF; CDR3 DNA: TGTGCCAGCAGCCAAGAAAGGTTAAGGCAGGGGTTAAACATTCAGTACTTC
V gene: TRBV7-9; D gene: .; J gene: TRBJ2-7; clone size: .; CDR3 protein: CASSLSGNEQYF; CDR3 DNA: TGTGCCAGCAGCTTATCGGGAAACGAGCAGTACTTC
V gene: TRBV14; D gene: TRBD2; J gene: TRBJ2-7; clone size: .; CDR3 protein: CASRLAGGGNEQYF; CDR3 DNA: TGTGCCAGCCGACTAGCGGGAGGTGGAAACGAGCAGTACTTC
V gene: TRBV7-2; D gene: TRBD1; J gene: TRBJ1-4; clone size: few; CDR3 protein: CASRTGLTNEKLFF; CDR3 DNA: TGTGCCAGCAGGACAGGGTTAACTAATGAAAAACTGTTTTTT
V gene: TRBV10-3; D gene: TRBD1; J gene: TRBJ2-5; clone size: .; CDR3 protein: CATYNRGVGETQYF; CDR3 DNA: TGTGCCACCTACAACAGGGGGGTAGGGGAGACCCAGTACTTC
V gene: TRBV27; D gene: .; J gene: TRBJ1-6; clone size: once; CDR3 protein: CASILRAGHNSPLHF; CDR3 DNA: TGTGCCAGCATTCTAAGGGCAGGGCATAATTCACCCCTCCACTTT
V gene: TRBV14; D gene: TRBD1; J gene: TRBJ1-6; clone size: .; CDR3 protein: CASSQKTGTAPLHF; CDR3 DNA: TGTGCCAGCAGCCAGAAGACAGGGACCGCACCCCTCCACTTT
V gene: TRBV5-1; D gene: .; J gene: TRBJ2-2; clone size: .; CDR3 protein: CASSSGARVNTGELFF; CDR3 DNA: TGCGCCAGCAGCTCCGGCGCGAGGGTTAACACCGGGGAGCTGTTTTTT
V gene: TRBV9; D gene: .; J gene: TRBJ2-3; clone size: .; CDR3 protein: CASSVSTGVGTDTQYF; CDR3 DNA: TGTGCCAGCAGCGTATCCACCGGTGTTGGCACAGATACGCAGTATTTT
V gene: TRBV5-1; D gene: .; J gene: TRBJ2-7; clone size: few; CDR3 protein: CASSADTYEQYF; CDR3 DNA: TGCGCCAGCAGCGCGGACACTTACGAGCAGTACTTC
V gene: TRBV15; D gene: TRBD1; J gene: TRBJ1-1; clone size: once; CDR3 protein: CATSRGGTGGGTEAFF; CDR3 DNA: TGTGCCACCAGCAGAGGGGGGACAGGGGGCGGTACTGAAGCTTTCTTT
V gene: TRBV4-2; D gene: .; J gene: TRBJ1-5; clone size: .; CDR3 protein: CASSIVKGQPQHF; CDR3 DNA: TGTGCCAGCAGCATAGTTAAGGGGCAGCCCCAGCATTTT
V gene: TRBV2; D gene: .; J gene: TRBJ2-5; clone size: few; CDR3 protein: CASSVDRQETQYF; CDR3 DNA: TGTGCCAGCAGTGTAGACAGACAAGAGACCCAGTACTTC
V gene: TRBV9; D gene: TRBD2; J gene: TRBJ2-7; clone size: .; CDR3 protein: CASSVVASGEQYF; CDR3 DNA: TGTGCCAGCAGCGTAGTCGCTAGCGGCGAGCAGTACTTC
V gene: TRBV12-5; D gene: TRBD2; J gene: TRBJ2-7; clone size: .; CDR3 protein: CASGPGSRGGYEQYF; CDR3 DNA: TGTGCTAGTGGCCCAGGGAGTCGGGGGGGCTACGAGCAGTACTTC
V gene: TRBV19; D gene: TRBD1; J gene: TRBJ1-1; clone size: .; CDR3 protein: CASSRGTGPSNTEAFF; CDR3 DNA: TGTGCCAGTAGTAGGGGGACAGGCCCTTCGAACACTGAAGCTTTCTTT
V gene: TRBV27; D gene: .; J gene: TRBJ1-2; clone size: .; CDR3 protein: CASSLYRGGYDYGYTF; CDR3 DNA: TGTGCCAGCAGTTTATACCGGGGAGGGTATGACTATGGCTACACCTTC
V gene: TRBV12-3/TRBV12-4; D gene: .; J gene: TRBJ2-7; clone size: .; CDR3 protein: CASSYPGTYEQYF; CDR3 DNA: TGTGCCAGCAGTTATCCGGGGACCTACGAGCAGTACTTC
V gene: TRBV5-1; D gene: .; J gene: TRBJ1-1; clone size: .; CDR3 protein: CASSLTGHLNTEAFF; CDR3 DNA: TGCGCCAGCAGCCTGACTGGACACCTGAACACTGAAGCTTTCTTT
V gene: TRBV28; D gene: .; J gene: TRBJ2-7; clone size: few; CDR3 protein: CASSLTVAYEQYF; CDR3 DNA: TGTGCCAGCAGTTTAACGGTGGCCTACGAGCAGTACTTC
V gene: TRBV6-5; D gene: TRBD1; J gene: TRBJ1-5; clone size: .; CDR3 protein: CASSLRQGDQPQHF; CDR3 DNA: TGTGCCAGCAGTCTCCGACAGGGGGATCAGCCCCAGCATTTT
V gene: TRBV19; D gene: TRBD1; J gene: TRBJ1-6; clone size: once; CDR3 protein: CASRSRDSNNSPLHF; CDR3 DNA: TGTGCCAGTAGGAGTCGGGACAGTAATAATTCACCCCTCCACTTT
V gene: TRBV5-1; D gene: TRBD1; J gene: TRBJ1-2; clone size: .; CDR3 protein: CASSLDRGRDYGYTF; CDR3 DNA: TGCGCCAGCAGCTTGGACAGGGGGCGCGACTATGGCTACACCTTC
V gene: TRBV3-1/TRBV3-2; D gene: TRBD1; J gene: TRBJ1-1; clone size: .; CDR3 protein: CASILNRGRGVFAEAFF; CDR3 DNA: TGTGCCAGCATCCTAAACAGGGGGCGCGGGGTATTCGCTGAAGCTTTCTTT
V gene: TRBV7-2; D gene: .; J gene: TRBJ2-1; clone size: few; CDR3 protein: CASSRPSSNEQFF; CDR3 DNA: TGTGCCAGCAGCCGTCCCTCGAGCAATGAGCAGTTCTTC
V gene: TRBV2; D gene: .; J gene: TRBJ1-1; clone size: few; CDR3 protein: CASSYKGGDTEAFF; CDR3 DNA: TGTGCCAGCAGTTACAAAGGGGGGGACACTGAAGCTTTCTTT
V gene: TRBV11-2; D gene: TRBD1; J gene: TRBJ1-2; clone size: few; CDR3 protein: CASFSRGLGYGYTF; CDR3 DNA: TGTGCCAGCTTCAGCAGGGGGCTGGGCTATGGCTACACCTTC
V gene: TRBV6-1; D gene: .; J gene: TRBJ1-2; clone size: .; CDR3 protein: CASSDSQSGDGYTF; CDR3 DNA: TGTGCCAGCAGTGATAGTCAGTCTGGAGATGGCTACACCTTC
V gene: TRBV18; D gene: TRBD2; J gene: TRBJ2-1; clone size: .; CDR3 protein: CASSSRGIAGFNEQFF; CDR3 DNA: TGTGCCAGCTCGTCCCGAGGGATAGCGGGATTCAATGAGCAGTTCTTC
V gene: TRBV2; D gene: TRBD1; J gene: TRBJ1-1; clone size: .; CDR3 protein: CASRMTGKYTEAFF; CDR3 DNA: TGTGCCAGCAGGATGACAGGGAAGTACACTGAAGCTTTCTTT
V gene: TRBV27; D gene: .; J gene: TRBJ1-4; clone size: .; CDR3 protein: CASSLSGREKLFF; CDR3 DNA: TGTGCCAGCAGTTTATCGGGGAGGGAAAAACTGTTTTTT